This is a list of T cell receptor beta chains from one sample in a study of shared clonotypes between healthy human individuals. Libraries were prepared by immunoSEQ multiplex PCR; TCRdb keeps only in-frame clonotypes and omits some of them. The repertoire holds about 1 million clones, with under 80% as singletons. Material: memory CD4+ T cells sorted from blood. The receptors come from a man aged 18 to 30 in good health. Each CDR3 is given with its conserved first and last residue. Fields, in order: V gene, D gene, J gene, clone size, CDR3 DNA, CDR3 protein. D genes are given only for firm matches. Not every row has a clone size; where given, it reads once, few, many or a size class.

TRBV10-3	NA	TRBJ1-6	few	TGTGCCGCAAACGACGGTAATAATTCACCCCTCCACTTT	CAANDGNNSPLHF
TRBV30	TRBD2	TRBJ2-5	NA	TGTGCCTGGAGTGGACTAGCACAAGAGACCCAGTACTTC	CAWSGLAQETQYF
TRBV28	TRBD2	TRBJ2-1	NA	TGTGCCAGCACGCGGGGGGGATGGTACAATGAGCAGTTCTTC	CASTRGGWYNEQFF
TRBV9	TRBD2	TRBJ2-1	NA	TGTGCCAGCAGCGTAGTGGCTAGCGGGAGGGGCTACAATGAGCAGTTCTTC	CASSVVASGRGYNEQFF
TRBV4-2	NA	TRBJ2-1	NA	TGTGCCAGCAGCCCGTCTGGGGGACCGACGGCGAGCTCCTACAATGAGCAGTTCTTC	CASSPSGGPTASSYNEQFF
TRBV6-1	NA	TRBJ2-2	NA	TGTGCCAGCAGTGGTCAGCCGAACACCGGGGAGCTGTTTTTT	CASSGQPNTGELFF
TRBV27	TRBD1	TRBJ2-5	NA	TGTGCCAGCAGTCCGTGGACAGGGGCTCAAGAGACCCAGTACTTC	CASSPWTGAQETQYF
TRBV28	NA	TRBJ2-3	NA	TGTGCCAGCAGTTTACGGGGGCTTCGCACAGATACGCAGTATTTT	CASSLRGLRTDTQYF
TRBV5-4	NA	TRBJ1-1	NA	TGTGCCAGCAGCCCCTGGGGGGACACCACTGAAGCTTTCTTT	CASSPWGDTTEAFF
TRBV18	NA	TRBJ1-4	NA	TGTGCCAGCTCATATGAGCCGGCCCCTCGGGAAAAACTGTTTTTT	CASSYEPAPREKLFF
TRBV5-4	NA	TRBJ2-3	NA	TGTGCCAGCAGCCTATCAGGGGATACGCAGTATTTT	CASSLSGDTQYF
TRBV2	NA	TRBJ2-5	NA	TGTGCCAGCAGAAACCGACATTCGGAGACCCAGTACTTC	CASRNRHSETQYF
TRBV12-5	NA	TRBJ2-4	NA	TGTGCTAGTGGTTTGGTAAAGCCCAGTGTCCCCAAAAACATTCAGTACTTC	CASGLVKPSVPKNIQYF
TRBV5-1	TRBD1	TRBJ2-5	NA	TGCGCCAGCAGCAGGGACAGGTTGGAGACCCAGTACTTC	CASSRDRLETQYF
TRBV15	NA	TRBJ1-2	NA	TGTGCCACCAGCAGAGAACAGGGAGCTAACTATGGCTACACCTTC	CATSREQGANYGYTF
TRBV18	NA	TRBJ2-1	NA	TGTGCCAGCTCACAAAGGGACCTAGAGCAGTTCTTC	CASSQRDLEQFF
TRBV18	TRBD1	TRBJ1-2	NA	TGTGCCAGCTCACTCGGGACAGACTATGGCTACACCTTC	CASSLGTDYGYTF
TRBV10-1	NA	TRBJ2-7	NA	TGCGCCCCTAGATCATACGAGCAGTACTTC	CAPRSYEQYF
TRBV5-4	NA	TRBJ1-5	NA	TGTGCCAGCAGCTTGTGGCATAGCAATCAGCCCCAGCATTTT	CASSLWHSNQPQHF
TRBV9	TRBD1	TRBJ1-4	NA	TGTGCCAGCAGCGTACGGGACAGTCATAATGAAAAACTGTTTTTT	CASSVRDSHNEKLFF
TRBV28	TRBD1	TRBJ1-1	few	TGTGCCAGCAGCTCCCCGGGACAGGGGTTGAACACTGAAGCTTTCTTT	CASSSPGQGLNTEAFF
TRBV7-2	NA	TRBJ2-7	NA	TGTGCCAGCAGTCCAGGGCCGACCTACGAGCAGTACTTC	CASSPGPTYEQYF
TRBV2	NA	TRBJ2-2	NA	TGTGCCAGCAGTGATGTAGGGGGTCACGCCGGGGAGCTGTTTTTT	CASSDVGGHAGELFF
TRBV5-4	TRBD1	TRBJ1-2	NA	TGTGCCAGCAGCACCCTGGACAGGGTGAATGGCTACACCTTC	CASSTLDRVNGYTF
TRBV6-1	TRBD1	TRBJ2-3	NA	TGTGCCAGCAGTGTCGAAACAGGGGAGGATACGCAGTATTTT	CASSVETGEDTQYF
TRBV30	NA	TRBJ1-2	NA	TGTGCCTGGAGTGTAGGTTATGGCTACACCTTC	CAWSVGYGYTF